The present TCR beta chain was sequenced within a study of CD8 T cell repertoires and HIV-1 epitope variants. Overall study context: Twenty-five autologous and known Gag and Nef epitope variant peptides each stimulated T cells separately. Controls were a CMV, EBV and flu peptide pool, Ebola AY9 negative control, and no-peptide well. The baseline condition was 1M T cells left uncultured.

CDR1 is SGHVS, CDR2 FNYEAQ, per germline. The CDR3 consists of 14 residues. V lost 2 bases, J lost 0 bases, and 4 bases lay in between. Profiling relied on immunoSEQ multiplex PCR, and the TCRdb table lists in-frame clones only, not all of them. This sample has more than 85,000 clones, with 60% to 80% found just once. This clone has just a few counts. Sequenced input: uncultured baseline CD8+ T cells from peripheral blood mononuclear cells (PBMCs). This sequence was found in a male donor with HIV. This chain joins TRBV7-6 and TRBJ2-2; D is unclear. The CDR3 reads CASSLNSNTGELFF. CDR3 bases: TGTGCCAGCAGCTTAAACTCGAACACCGGGGAGCTGTTTTTT.